Each of the 17 T cell receptor beta chains below was sequenced from the same sample in a study of monozygotic twins with cystic fibrosis. Some clones are missing from TCRdb's copy, which holds only in-frame ones; the method was immunoSEQ multiplex PCR. The table shows 4,000 to 6,000 clones, with approximately 96% occurring only once. Sample: blood. The receptors were sampled from a boy between 2 and 10 years old with cystic fibrosis.

V usage is TRBV4-3 and J usage is TRBJ1-5; D gene uncertain. Germline CDR1 and CDR2: LGHNA and YSLEER. Trimming removed 0 bases at V and 1 base at J, with 7 bases between. The CDR3 contains 15 residues. CDR3 sequence (DNA): TGCGCCAGCAGCCAAGATAGGGTGAGCAATCAGCCCCAGCATTTT. Translating it yields CASSQDRVSNQPQHF.

V gene TRBV4-1 combines with J gene TRBJ2-3; TRBD2 might be the D (7 bases). Germline assignment: CDR1 MGHRA and CDR2 YSYEKL. The CDR3 has 17 residues. The V end lost 4 bases, the J end lost 2 bases, and 19 bases lay between the germline ends. CDR3 nucleotide sequence: TGCGCCAGCAGCCGGGGGTCGGGGGGCCGTTTCACAGATACGCAGTATTTT. Translating it yields CASSRGSGGRFTDTQYF.

V and J are TRBV9 and TRBJ1-1; D ambiguous. The V end was cut by 3 bases, the J end by 2 bases, with 14 bases between. The germline gives CDR1 SGDLS, CDR2 YYNGEE. The CDR3 has 15 residues. The CDR3 protein is CASSAQGGINTEAFF. The CDR3 coding sequence is TGTGCCAGCAGCGCTCAAGGAGGAATCAACACTGAAGCTTTCTTT.

The J gene is TRBJ1-2, the V gene TRBV29-1, with a weak D call TRBD1 (6 bases). Germline values: CDR1 SQVTM, CDR2 ANQGSEA. V shed 2 bases and J shed 3 bases, with 13 bases lying between them. The CDR3 has 14 amino acids. CDR3 nucleotide sequence: TGCAGCGTTGAACTTGGTCAGGGGTACTATGGCTACACCTTC. This translates into CSVELGQGYYGYTF.

The chain combines TRBV5-4 with TRBJ1-1; D gene uncertain. CDR3 length: 12 amino acids. V lost 0 bases and J lost 3, with 3 bases in between. CDR1 SGHNT and CDR2 YYREEE come from the germline V gene (reference sequence). The CDR3 nucleotides are TGTGCCAGCAGCTTGGGGGACACTGAAGCTTTCTTT. Translated, it gives CASSLGDTEAFF.

The J gene is TRBJ2-7, the V gene TRBV5-6, with D unclear. V was clipped by 0 bases and J by 6 bases, with 10 bases between them. This CDR3 spans 13 amino acids. The germline V gene encodes CDR1 SGHDT and CDR2 YYEEEE. CDR3 in DNA: TGTGCCAGCAGCTTGGGAGATCCCGTCGAGCAGTACTTC. This sequence encodes CASSLGDPVEQYF.

The chain links TRBV5-4 to TRBJ2-7; TRBD2 agrees at 10 bases. Germline V CDR1 and CDR2: SGHNT, YYREEE (reference sequence). Unmatched junction bases numbered 5, after V lost 4 bases and J lost 4 bases. This CDR3 is 14 amino acids long. The CDR3 DNA is TGTGCCAGCAGCCAGAGCGGGGGGGGGTACGAGCAGTACGTC. Translation gives CASSQSGGGYEQYV.

This rearrangement joins TRBV10-1 to TRBJ2-2; 9 bases align to TRBD1. Germline-derived CDR1 and CDR2 are WNHNN and SYGVQD (reference sequence). With 5 bases clipped from V and 8 bases from J, the junction kept 9 bases outside the gene matches. The CDR3 is made up of 15 amino acids. As DNA, the CDR3 is TGCGCCAGCAGTAAGGGACAGGGCCCTTCGGGGGAGCTGTTTTTT. Amino acids: CASSKGQGPSGELFF.

This chain connects TRBV2 to TRBJ1-4; 7 nucleotides line up with TRBD1. This CDR3 has 14 amino acids. V shed 6 bases and J 7 bases; nucleotides not matched to a gene: 8. CDR1 is SNHLY and CDR2 is FYNNEI in the germline V gene. CDR3 sequence (DNA): TGTGCCAGCAGCCAACAGGGGCGTGGTGAAAAACTGTTTTTT. Its translation is CASSQQGRGEKLFF.

This clone was observed a single time. The chain uses TRBV5-1 and TRBJ2-2; 7 nucleotides align to TRBD1. The CDR3 is 17 residues long. Germline V lookup: CDR1 SGHRS, CDR2 YFSETQ. Trimming cost V 2 bases and J 3 bases; bases outside gene matches: 10. CDR3 in DNA: TGCGCCAGCAGCTTTAAACGACAGGGTCTGGACACCGGGGAGCTGTTTTTT. This gives the protein CASSFKRQGLDTGELFF.

The chain couples TRBV19 to TRBJ2-6; D is possibly TRBD2 (5 bases). There are 17 residues in the CDR3. V gave up 1 base and J gave up 2 bases, with 12 bases separating them. Germline V lookup: CDR1 LNHDA, CDR2 SQIVND (reference sequence). The CDR3, as DNA: TGTGCCAGTAGTATAGCTAGGGTCGGGGCTGGGGCCAACGTCCTGACTTTC. It translates to CASSIARVGAGANVLTF.

The chain is built from TRBV9 and TRBJ2-3, with TRBD2 as a possible D gene (6 bases). Germline assignment: CDR1 SGDLS and CDR2 YYNGEE. CDR3 length: 17 amino acids. The ends were cut back, 2 bases at V and 2 bases at J, with 18 bases in the middle. CDR3 in amino acids: CASSVRPGTPPTDTQYF. The CDR3 DNA reads TGTGCCAGCAGCGTTAGGCCCGGGACTCCGCCCACAGATACGCAGTATTTT.

This clone was observed once. This chain links TRBV7-2 with TRBJ2-4; no clear D. V gave up 5 bases and J gave up 0 bases, with 14 bases separating them. CDR1 SGHTA and CDR2 FQGNSA come from the germline V gene. The CDR3 runs to 16 residues. The CDR3 bases are TGTGCCAGCAGCCCTACACTGACGTTAGCCAAAAACATTCAGTACTTC. This sequence encodes CASSPTLTLAKNIQYF.

This clone was recorded only once. The CDR3 loop reads CASSLTYDRETEAFF. The CDR3, as DNA: TGTGCCAGCAGTCTTACCTACGACAGGGAAACTGAAGCTTTCTTT. This chain joins TRBV6-6 and TRBJ1-1; 7 positions match TRBD1. This CDR3 contains 15 residues. Germline V gene data show CDR1 as MNHNY and CDR2 as SVGAGI (reference sequence). Losses at the gene ends were 5 bases for V and 5 bases for J; bases not matched to a gene: 11.

The chain links TRBV13 to TRBJ2-1; D is perhaps TRBD1 or TRBD2 (5 bases each). CDR1 and CDR2 from the germline V gene are PRHDT and FYEKMQ (reference sequence). There are 15 residues in the CDR3. With 3 bases removed from V and 6 bases from J, the gap between germline ends came to 15 bases. Written as DNA, the CDR3 is TGTGCCAGCAGCTTTATGGGGGTGGGGCCCAATGAGCAGTTCTTC. This codes for CASSFMGVGPNEQFF.

The chain uses TRBV2 and TRBJ1-5, with D possibly matching TRBD1 (5 bases). The V and J ends lost 7 bases and 3 bases respectively, with 13 bases between them. Looked up from germline, CDR1 is SNHLY and CDR2 is FYNNEI. This CDR3 has 14 amino acids. The CDR3 sequence: CASTPDNFNQPQHF. Written as DNA, the CDR3 is TGTGCCAGCACCCCGGACAATTTCAATCAGCCCCAGCATTTT.

The chain joins TRBV7-2 to TRBJ2-7, with D uncertain. The CDR3 length is 13 residues. V lost 3 bases and J 6 bases, leaving 12 bases between the germline ends. CDR1 is SGHTA, CDR2 FQGNSA, per germline. CDR3 protein: CASSFGRVGEQYF. CDR3 sequence (DNA): TGTGCCAGCAGCTTTGGAAGAGTGGGCGAGCAGTACTTC.